The entry that follows covers one TCR beta chain sequence. Its antigen is not known. Quantitative molecular-barcoded 5'-RACE generated the TCR beta libraries. TCRdb re-analysed the 5' RACE reads in MiXCR, keeping a single row per CDR3 protein. The sample includes 700,000 or so distinct CDR3 sequences, 15% to 20% of them seen just once. Germline V CDR1 and CDR2: LNHNV, YYDKDF (reference sequence). Trimming took off 1 base at V and 3 bases at J, with 10 bases between the two ends. The CDR3 has 14 amino acids. The sample is drawn from a study of CD8 T cells in ankylosing spondylitis. The study, taken as a whole, reports: In synovial fluid and blood from reactive arthritis, some motif variants were previously reported. What appeared characteristic of ankylosing spondylitis blood was a TCR beta motif of eight highly homologous variants.

The V call is TRBV15, the J call TRBJ2-7; D gene unclear. This TCR came from a male donor with ankylosing spondylitis. Sequences were obtained from blood, either unsorted or a sorted T cell fraction (not recorded which). In DNA form, the CDR3 reads TGTGCCACCAGCAGAGGTTGGGGTAACTACGAGCAGTACTTC. It translates to CATSRGWGNYEQYF.